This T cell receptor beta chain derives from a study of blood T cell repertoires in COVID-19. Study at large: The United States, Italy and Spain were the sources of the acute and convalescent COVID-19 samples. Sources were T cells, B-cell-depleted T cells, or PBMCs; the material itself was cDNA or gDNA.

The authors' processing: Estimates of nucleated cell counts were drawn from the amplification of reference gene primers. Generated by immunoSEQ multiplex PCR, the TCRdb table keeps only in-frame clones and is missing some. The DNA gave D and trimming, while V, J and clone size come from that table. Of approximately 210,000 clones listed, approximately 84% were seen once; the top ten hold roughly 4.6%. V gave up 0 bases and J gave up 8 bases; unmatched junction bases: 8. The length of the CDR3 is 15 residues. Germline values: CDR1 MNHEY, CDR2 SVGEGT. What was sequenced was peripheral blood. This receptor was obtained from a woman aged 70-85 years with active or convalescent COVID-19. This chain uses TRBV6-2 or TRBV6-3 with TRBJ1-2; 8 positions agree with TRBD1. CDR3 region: CASSYSGRGRRGYTF. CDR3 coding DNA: TGTGCCAGCAGTTACTCGGGCAGGGGGCGAAGGGGCTACACCTTC.